This TCR beta chain is from a study of cytomegalovirus exposure and HLA in healthy donors. This PCR relied on a set of 60 Vbeta primers and 13 Jbeta primers. Some clones are missing from TCRdb's copy, which holds only in-frame ones; the method was immunoSEQ multiplex PCR. The top ten clones hold approximately 1.4% of a sample with 210,000 or so clones, roughly four fifths of them seen once. Material: PBMCs. The source of this sequence is a girl between 10 and 17 years old in good health and CMV-seronegative.

Here the CDR3 reads CASSLRPSSSTDTQYF. In DNA, the CDR3 is TGTGCCAGCAGCTTACGTCCTAGCTCTAGCACAGATACGCAGTATTTT. The chain carries TRBV7-9 and TRBJ2-3, with D possibly TRBD2 on 5 matching bases. Germline-derived CDR1 and CDR2 are SEHNR and FQNEAQ (reference sequence). This CDR3 is 16 amino acids long. Trimming left V 2 bases short and J 0 bases short, with 12 bases between.